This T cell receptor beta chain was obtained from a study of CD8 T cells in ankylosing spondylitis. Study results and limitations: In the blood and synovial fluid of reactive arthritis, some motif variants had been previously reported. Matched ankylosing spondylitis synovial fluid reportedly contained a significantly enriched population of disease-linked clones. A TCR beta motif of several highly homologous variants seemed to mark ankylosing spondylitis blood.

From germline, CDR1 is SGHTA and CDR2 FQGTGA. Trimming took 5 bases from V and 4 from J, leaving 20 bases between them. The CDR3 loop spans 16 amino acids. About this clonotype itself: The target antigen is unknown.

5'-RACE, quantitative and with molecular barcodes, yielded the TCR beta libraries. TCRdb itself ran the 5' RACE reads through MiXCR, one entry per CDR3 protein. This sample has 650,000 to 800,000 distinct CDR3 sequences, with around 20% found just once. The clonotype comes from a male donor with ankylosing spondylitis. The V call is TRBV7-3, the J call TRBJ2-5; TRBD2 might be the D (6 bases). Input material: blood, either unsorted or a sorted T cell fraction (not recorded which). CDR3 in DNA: TGTGCCAGCAGCCACAGTGGGGGAGGTGGGGGAGAGACCCAGTACTTC. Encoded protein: CASSHSGGGGGETQYF. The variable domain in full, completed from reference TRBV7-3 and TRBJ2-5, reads GAGVSQTPSNKVTEKGKYVELRCDPISGHTALYWYRQSLGQGPEFLIYFQGTGAADDSGLPNDRFFAVRPEGSVSTLKIQRTERGDSAVYLCASSHSGGGGGETQYFGPGTRLLVL.